This T cell receptor beta chain was captured by sequencing in a study of tumor and adjacent non-tumor tissue in lung cancer. About this clonotype itself: A much larger clone is a single base away; this may be a read error. The missing conserved phenylalanine or tryptophan at the end of this CDR3 makes a read error likely.

The CDR3 has 13 residues. The V gene lost 0 bases and the J gene lost 8 bases, with 13 bases spanning the gap. Germline loops: CDR1 GTSNPN, CDR2 SVGIG (reference sequence). Three rounds of nested PCR, following a modified ARM-PCR protocol, produced the TCRbeta library. Using its own MiXCR run on the multiplex PCR reads, TCRdb lists one record per CDR3 protein. Altogether about 68,000 distinct CDR3 sequences are present, just under 60% being singletons, with the ten largest covering around 20%. The template was RNA from unsorted bulk tissue. This receptor was obtained from a man aged 50 or older with non-small cell lung cancer. This rearrangement joins TRBV30 to TRBJ1-1; a weak D match, TRBD1 (5 bases). Sequencing used lung tumor tissue. The DNA of the CDR3 is TGTGCCTGGAGTGTAAATGACAGAGGCGAAGCTTTCTCT. This gives the protein CAWSVNDRGEAFS.